One T cell receptor beta chain is described in this entry. Authors' processing steps: Estimates of nucleated cell counts were drawn from the amplification of reference gene primers. TCRdb keeps only in-frame clones here, not all; method: immunoSEQ multiplex PCR. V, J and clone size derive from that table, while D and trimming were established from the DNA sequence. The data contain some 98,000 clones, approximately 82% of them singletons. The data were obtained in a study of blood T cell repertoires in COVID-19. Background on the study: Researchers got acute and convalescent COVID-19 samples from the United States, Italy and Spain. PBMCs, B-cell-depleted T cells, or T cells were the source of the cDNA or gDNA that made up the material.

The CDR3 contains 13 residues. V was pared by 8 bases and J by 2 bases, with 12 bases between. Germline CDR1 reads SEHNR; CDR2 reads FQNEAQ (reference sequence). The genes are TRBV7-9 and TRBJ1-1, with a tentative D call TRBD1 (6 bases). This clonotype was sampled from a man aged 65 to 79 with acute or convalescent COVID-19. Sequencing was carried out using peripheral blood. As DNA, the CDR3 is TGTGCCAGCCTGACAGGCCCCAACACTGAAGCTTTCTTT. It is translated as CASLTGPNTEAFF.